A single sample gave rise to the 25 T cell receptor beta chains below, sequenced in a study of vaccination and CD4 T cells after COVID-19. No antigen has been assigned to these receptors. The treatment here: roughly 10-day PBMC culture with coronavirus spike peptide pools or control peptides (ViraFEST assay). An Oncomine TCR Beta short-read assay was used to sequence the DNA from cultured CD4+ T cells. TCRdb ran MiXCR on the PCR reads and lists one entry per CDR3 protein. Altogether some 16,000 distinct CDR3 sequences are present, about two fifths being singletons, with the ten largest covering under 7.5%. Sample: CD4+ T cells from blood, cultured in vitro, taken after SARS-CoV-2 vaccination. These receptors all stem from a human donor who had recovered from COVID-19.

This clonotype came up a few times. The chain recombines TRBV10-1 with TRBJ2-7; TRBD1 agrees at 8 bases. The V gene end was trimmed by 10 bases and the J gene end by 3 bases; junction bases not matched to a gene: 5. The CDR3 is 12 residues long. Germline V gene lookup returns CDR1 WNHNN and CDR2 SYGVQD (reference sequence). The CDR3 sequence is CATLTGVYEQYF. The DNA of the CDR3 is TGCGCCACCCTGACAGGGGTCTACGAGCAGTACTTC.

This clonotype was seen more than once but under ten times. The chain has TRBV6-5 and TRBJ2-3, with TRBD2 as a possible D gene (5 bases). The CDR3 has 16 amino acids. V lost 2 bases and J lost 6, with 18 bases in between. The germline V gene encodes CDR1 MNHEY and CDR2 SVGAGI. For the CDR3, the DNA is TGTGCCAGCAGTTACCTTAGCCCGGGTCGGAGGGATACGCAGTATTTT. Amino acids: CASSYLSPGRRDTQYF.

This chain links TRBV11-2 with TRBJ2-2; the D gene is possibly TRBD2 (5 bases). Germline CDR1 is SGHAT and CDR2 is FQNNGV. The CDR3 is 15 amino acids. V shed 7 bases and J shed 5 bases, with 17 bases lying between them. The CDR3 region has the DNA TGTGCCAGCATCGCGAGCGGAGTCGGGACCGGGGAGCTGTTTTTT. It is translated as CASIASGVGTGELFF.

The chain is built from TRBV7-9 and TRBJ2-2; tentatively, D is TRBD2 (5 bases). V lost 4 bases and J 5 bases, leaving 23 bases between the germline ends. Per the germline V gene, CDR1 is SEHNR and CDR2 is FQNEAQ (reference sequence). This CDR3 region has 18 residues. The CDR3 loop is CASSYPSWLVGETGELFF. The DNA for the CDR3 is TGTGCCAGCAGCTATCCTAGTTGGTTGGTCGGGGAAACCGGGGAGCTGTTTTTT.

V is TRBV5-1 and J is TRBJ2-1; TRBD2 is a possible D gene (6 bases). V shed 1 base and J shed 5 bases, with 16 bases lying between them. The CDR3 spans 16 residues. The V gene's germline CDR1 is SGHRS and CDR2 YFSETQ. The CDR3 coding sequence is TGCGCCAGCAGCTTGATGGAGACTAGGGGAAACAATGAGCAGTTCTTC. Its protein product is CASSLMETRGNNEQFF.

The V and J genes are TRBV28 and TRBJ2-3; TRBD2 matches at 11 bases. The CDR3 is 16 amino acids. The trim removed 4 bases at V and 5 bases at J, leaving 8 bases unmatched. CDR1 MDHEN and CDR2 SYDVKM come from the germline V gene. The CDR3 DNA follows: TGTGCCAGCAGTTCGGGGGGACTAGCGGATCAAGATACGCAGTATTTT. Protein product: CASSSGGLADQDTQYF.

The V gene is TRBV7-2, the J gene TRBJ2-5, with D tentatively TRBD1 (7 bases). Per germline, CDR1 SGHTA and CDR2 FQGNSA. V lost 3 bases and J lost 4, with 15 bases in between. There are 15 residues in the CDR3. The DNA of the CDR3 is TGTGCCAGCAGCTTGGGCAACCAGGGGGGAGAGACCCAGTACTTC. Encoded protein: CASSLGNQGGETQYF. Full variable domain (rest looked up from reference TRBV7-2 and TRBJ2-5): GAGVSQSPSNKVTEKGKDVELRCDPISGHTALYWYRQSLGQGLEFLIYFQGNSAPDKSGLPSDRFSAERTGGSVSTLTIQRTQQEDSAVYLCASSLGNQGGETQYFGPGTRLLVL.

The chain has TRBV2 and TRBJ1-2; D may be TRBD1 (5 bases). The V end was cut by 7 bases, the J end by 4 bases, with 16 bases between. CDR1 SNHLY and CDR2 FYNNEI come from the germline V gene. CDR3 length: 14 residues. CDR3 protein: CASTRPRDGYGYTF. The CDR3 region has the DNA TGTGCCAGCACCCGACCTAGGGACGGCTATGGCTACACCTTC.

V usage is TRBV7-9 and J usage is TRBJ1-1, with no clear D. With 3 bases removed from V and 3 bases from J, the gap between germline ends came to 8 bases. Germline CDR1 is SEHNR and CDR2 is FQNEAQ (reference sequence). The CDR3 contains 13 residues. CDR3 coding DNA: TGTGCCAGCAGCTTTGATAGGGACACTGAAGCTTTCTTT. Residues: CASSFDRDTEAFF.

The chain employs TRBV18 and TRBJ2-3, with D possibly TRBD2 on 7 matching bases. Trimming stripped 3 bases from V and 2 bases from J, with 12 bases between. Germline V gene data show CDR1 as KGHSH and CDR2 as LQKENI. This CDR3 region has 15 residues. The CDR3 region has the DNA TGTGCCAGCTCACCCCAGGGGAGGGTCACAGATACGCAGTATTTT. It yields the protein CASSPQGRVTDTQYF. The full variable domain, with the rest looked up from reference TRBV18 and TRBJ2-3, is NAGVMQNPRHLVRRRGQEARLRCSPMKGHSHVYWYRQLPEEGLKFMVYLQKENIIDESGMPKERFSAEFPKEGPSILRIQQVVRGDSAAYFCASSPQGRVTDTQYFGPGTRLTVL.

The rearrangement joins TRBV18 to TRBJ2-5; TRBD1 is a possible D gene (6 bases). V was trimmed by 3 bases and J by 1 base, leaving 12 bases between them. CDR3 length: 15 residues. The germline gives CDR1 KGHSH, CDR2 LQKENI. This CDR3 is CASSPLTGTQETQYF. Written as DNA, the CDR3 is TGTGCCAGCTCACCCCTTACAGGGACCCAAGAGACCCAGTACTTC. Looking up the rest from reference TRBV18 and TRBJ2-5 gives the full variable domain: NAGVMQNPRHLVRRRGQEARLRCSPMKGHSHVYWYRQLPEEGLKFMVYLQKENIIDESGMPKERFSAEFPKEGPSILRIQQVVRGDSAAYFCASSPLTGTQETQYFGPGTRLLVL.

There are a few counts of this clonotype. The V call is TRBV7-9, the J call TRBJ1-5; D may be TRBD1 (5 bases). Germline V lookup: CDR1 SEHNR, CDR2 FQNEAQ (reference sequence). The CDR3 loop spans 15 amino acids. Trimming removed 5 bases at V and 4 bases at J, with 15 bases between. CDR3 sequence reads: CASSPPRVGNQPQHF. The CDR3 DNA reads as TGTGCCAGCAGCCCCCCCAGGGTTGGAAATCAGCCCCAGCATTTT.

This clonotype was observed a few times. This chain connects TRBV5-6 to TRBJ2-7; 8 bases map to TRBD1. V dropped 2 bases and J dropped 0; count of bases not matched to a gene: 7. This CDR3 contains 16 residues. From germline, CDR1 is SGHDT and CDR2 YYEEEE. CDR3 in DNA: TGTGCCAGCAGCTTTTACCAGGGGGCGGGCTCCTACGAGCAGTACTTC. It is translated as CASSFYQGAGSYEQYF.

The V gene is TRBV20-1, the J gene TRBJ2-5; TRBD1 aligns across 8 bases. Trimming removed 3 bases from V and 5 bases from J; junction bases left unmatched: 8. The CDR3 runs to 14 residues. Germline V gene sequence: CDR1 DFQATT, CDR2 SNEGSKA (reference sequence). The CDR3 DNA follows: TGCAGTGCTAGGACAGGGGATCAGAGGGAGACCCAGTACTTC. Translated, it gives CSARTGDQRETQYF.

Of note for this clonotype: At one of its ends the junction is not consistent with the germline gene, which may arise from a read error. V usage is TRBV20-1 and J usage is TRBJ2-3, with 8 bases lining up with TRBD2. The CDR3 is 16 residues long. Germline V CDR1 and CDR2: DFQATT, SNEGSKA (reference sequence). The CDR3 nucleotides read TGCGGTGCTCCCCCCGGGACTAGTAGGAGCACAGATACGCAGTATTTT. It translates to CGAPPGTSRSTDTQYF.

This clonotype showed up just a few times. The chain combines TRBV28 with TRBJ2-5, with D tentatively TRBD1 (6 bases). CDR3 size: 16 residues. The V and J ends lost 3 bases and 4 bases respectively, with 18 bases between them. CDR1 MDHEN and CDR2 SYDVKM come from the germline V gene. The CDR3 here is CASSFRGRFRTETQYF. The CDR3 DNA is TGTGCCAGCAGTTTCAGGGGTAGGTTCAGGACAGAGACCCAGTACTTC.

The V call is TRBV28, the J call TRBJ2-7, with 8 bases matching TRBD2. Germline assignment: CDR1 MDHEN and CDR2 SYDVKM. The J segment lost 0 bases and the V segment lost 4 bases, leaving 5 bases of the junction unmatched. The CDR3 sequence is 15 residues long. CDR3 in amino acids: CASSSGTSSSYEQYF. CDR3 in DNA: TGTGCCAGCAGTTCCGGGACTAGTAGCTCCTACGAGCAGTACTTC.

This clonotype has just one count. CDR3 nucleotides: TGCAGCGCGAGGGGGAATGAAAAACTGTTTTTT. Encoded protein: CSARGNEKLFF. The chain couples TRBV29-1 to TRBJ1-4; the D gene is possibly TRBD1 (6 bases). Trimming took off 7 bases at V and 5 bases at J, with 8 bases between the two ends. Germline CDR1 is SQVTM and CDR2 is ANQGSEA. The CDR3 extends over 11 amino acids.

V and J are TRBV5-5 and TRBJ2-7; D not resolved. Per germline, CDR1 SGHKS and CDR2 YYEKEE (reference sequence). This CDR3 spans 14 amino acids. Trimming removed 5 bases at V and 2 bases at J, with 14 bases between. This CDR3 reads CASSPDPYTYEQYF. The CDR3 region has the DNA TGTGCCAGCAGTCCGGACCCCTACACCTACGAGCAGTACTTC.

The chain uses TRBV12-3 or TRBV12-4 and TRBJ2-7; the D is unclear. The CDR3 loop spans 14 amino acids. V dropped 2 bases and J dropped 3 bases, with 11 bases sitting between them. CDR3 amino acids: CASSLRLGLYEQYF. The DNA for the CDR3 is TGTGCCAGCAGTTTAAGGCTAGGTCTCTACGAGCAGTACTTC.

The chain recombines TRBV25-1 with TRBJ2-5, with 9 positions matching TRBD1. Germline trimming cut 4 bases from V and 0 bases from J; bases unmatched to any gene: 27. The germline V gene has CDR1 MGHDK and CDR2 SYGVNS. The CDR3 extends over 23 amino acids. The CDR3, as DNA: TGTGCCAGCAGTGGGGGCCGGACAGGGGCCCCGCAAGCTAGAAGGACACACCAAGAGACCCAGTACTTC. Translating it yields CASSGGRTGAPQARRTHQETQYF.

The chain couples TRBV20-1 to TRBJ2-3; D gene unclear. Germline V CDR1 and CDR2: DFQATT, SNEGSKA (reference sequence). Trimming left V 4 bases short and J 2 bases short, with 7 bases between. CDR3 size: 12 residues. For the CDR3, the DNA is TGCAGTGCTAAACGGACCACAGATACGCAGTATTTT. This gives the protein CSAKRTTDTQYF.

The J gene is TRBJ1-5, the V gene TRBV30, with D unresolved. The CDR3 totals 13 residues. Germline CDR1 reads GTSNPN; CDR2 reads SVGIG (reference sequence). The V gene lost 2 bases and the J gene lost 5 bases, with 10 bases spanning the gap. The CDR3 sequence: CAWSTVRDQPQHF. The CDR3 region has the DNA TGTGCCTGGAGTACGGTGAGAGATCAGCCCCAGCATTTT. The full variable domain, its missing parts supplied by reference TRBV30 and TRBJ1-5, is SQTIHQWPATLVQPVGSPLSLECTVEGTSNPNLYWYRQAAGRGLQLLFYSVGIGQISSEVPQNLSASRPQDRQFILSSKKLLLSDSGFYLCAWSTVRDQPQHFGDGTRLSIL.

This clonotype was observed a handful of times. The V and J genes are TRBV10-3 and TRBJ1-2, with 10 bases matching TRBD1. V lost 0 bases, J lost 7 bases, and 8 bases stayed unmatched. The germline V gene encodes CDR1 ENHRY and CDR2 SYGVKD. The length of the CDR3 is 16 residues. The CDR3 sequence: CAISESGDRGVSGYTF. In nucleotides, the CDR3 is TGTGCCATCAGTGAGTCCGGGGACAGGGGAGTGTCTGGCTACACCTTC.

The gene calls are TRBV7-6 and TRBJ2-2; 9 nucleotides agree with TRBD2. The length of the CDR3 is 19 residues. Per germline, CDR1 SGHVS and CDR2 FNYEAQ. Trimming at V came to 2 bases and at J to 0 bases, leaving 10 bases not matched to a gene. Here the CDR3 DNA reads TGTGCCAGCAGCTTACGGTTGCTAGCGGGATTGGCGAACACCGGGGAGCTGTTTTTT. This sequence encodes CASSLRLLAGLANTGELFF.